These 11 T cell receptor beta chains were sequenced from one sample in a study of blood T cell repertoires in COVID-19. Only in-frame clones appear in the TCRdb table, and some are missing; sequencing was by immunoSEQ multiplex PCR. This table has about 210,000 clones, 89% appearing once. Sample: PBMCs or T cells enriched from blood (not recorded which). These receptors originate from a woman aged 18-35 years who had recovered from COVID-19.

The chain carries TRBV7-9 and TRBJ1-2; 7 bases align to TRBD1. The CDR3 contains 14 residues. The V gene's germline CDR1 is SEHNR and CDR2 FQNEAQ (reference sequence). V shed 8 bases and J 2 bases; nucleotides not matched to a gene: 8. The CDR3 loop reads CASSAGTENYGYTF. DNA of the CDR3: TGTGCCAGCTCCGCCGGGACAGAGAACTATGGCTACACCTTC.

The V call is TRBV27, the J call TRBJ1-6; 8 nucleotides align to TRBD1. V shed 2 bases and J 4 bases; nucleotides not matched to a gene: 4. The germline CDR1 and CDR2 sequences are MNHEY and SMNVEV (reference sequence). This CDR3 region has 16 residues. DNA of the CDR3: TGTGCCAGCAGTTTAGGCACAGGGGGTTATAATTCACCCCTCCACTTT. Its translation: CASSLGTGGYNSPLHF.

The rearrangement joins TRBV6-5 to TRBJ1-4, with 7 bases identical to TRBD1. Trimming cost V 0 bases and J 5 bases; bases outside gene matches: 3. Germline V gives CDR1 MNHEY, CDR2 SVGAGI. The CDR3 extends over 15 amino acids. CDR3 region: CASSYSGQPNEKLFF. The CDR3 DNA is TGTGCCAGCAGTTACTCGGGACAGCCGAATGAAAAACTGTTTTTT.

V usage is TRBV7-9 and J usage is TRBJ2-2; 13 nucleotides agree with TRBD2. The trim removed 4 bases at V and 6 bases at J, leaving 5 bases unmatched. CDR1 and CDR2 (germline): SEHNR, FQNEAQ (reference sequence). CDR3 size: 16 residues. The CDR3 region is CASSSRLAGGPGELFF. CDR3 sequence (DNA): TGTGCCAGCAGCTCCAGACTAGCGGGGGGCCCCGGGGAGCTGTTTTTT.

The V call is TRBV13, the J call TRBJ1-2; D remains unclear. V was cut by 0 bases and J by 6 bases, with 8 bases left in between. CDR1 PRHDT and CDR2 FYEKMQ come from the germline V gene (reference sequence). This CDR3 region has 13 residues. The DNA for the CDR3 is TGTGCCAGCAGCTTAGGCCAAGCCGATGGCTACACCTTC. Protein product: CASSLGQADGYTF.

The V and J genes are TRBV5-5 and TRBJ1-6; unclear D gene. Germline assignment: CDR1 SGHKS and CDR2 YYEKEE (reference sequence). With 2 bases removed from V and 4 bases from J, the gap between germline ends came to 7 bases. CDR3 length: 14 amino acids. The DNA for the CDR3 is TGTGCCAGCAGCTTAGAGGGATATAATTCACCCCTCCACTTT. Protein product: CASSLEGYNSPLHF.

CDR3 sequence reads: CASSQPLAGETDTQYF. The CDR3 DNA reads as TGTGCCAGCAGCCAACCACTAGCGGGGGAAACAGATACGCAGTATTTT. The chain links TRBV28 to TRBJ2-3, with 11 bases aligning to TRBD2. Per the germline V gene, CDR1 is MDHEN and CDR2 is SYDVKM. With 6 bases clipped from V and 3 bases from J, the junction kept 8 bases outside the gene matches. This CDR3 spans 16 amino acids.

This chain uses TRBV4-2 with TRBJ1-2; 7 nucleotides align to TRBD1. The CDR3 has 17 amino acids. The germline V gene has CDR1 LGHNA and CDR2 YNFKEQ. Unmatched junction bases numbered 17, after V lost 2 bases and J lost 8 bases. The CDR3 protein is CASSQPSRATGSGGYTF. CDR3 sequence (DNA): TGTGCCAGCAGCCAACCTTCGCGGGCGACAGGGAGCGGGGGCTACACCTTC.

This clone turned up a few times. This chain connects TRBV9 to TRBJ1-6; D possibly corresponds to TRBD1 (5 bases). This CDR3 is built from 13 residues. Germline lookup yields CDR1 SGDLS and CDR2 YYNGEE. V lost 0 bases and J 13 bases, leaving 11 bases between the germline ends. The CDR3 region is CASSVDYYRPLHF. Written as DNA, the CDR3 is TGTGCCAGCAGCGTAGATTACTACAGGCCCCTCCACTTT.

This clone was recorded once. In nucleotides, the CDR3 is TGTGCCATCACCGAAGAGGGGACTCTTTCCTACGAGCAGTACTTC. Protein: CAITEEGTLSYEQYF. The chain links TRBV10-3 to TRBJ2-7, with D maybe TRBD2 (6 bases). CDR1 ENHRY and CDR2 SYGVKD come from the germline V gene. Trimming removed 7 bases from V and 1 base from J, with 17 bases in between. This CDR3 has 15 amino acids.

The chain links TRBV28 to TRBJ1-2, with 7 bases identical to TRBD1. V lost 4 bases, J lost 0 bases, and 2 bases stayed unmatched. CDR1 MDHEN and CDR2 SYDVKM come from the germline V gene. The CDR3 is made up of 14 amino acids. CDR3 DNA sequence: TGTGCCAGCAGTTCAGGGGGAGCTAACTATGGCTACACCTTC. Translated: CASSSGGANYGYTF.